This TCR beta chain was captured in a study of cytomegalovirus exposure and HLA in healthy donors. Turning to the study itself: A later analysis reported the 95 to 150 validation repertoires used the same platform as the approximately 700 first-cohort repertoires. Study-level findings and limits: Reportedly, diagnosis of cytomegalovirus status by the classifier showed high specificity and sensitivity. 164 TCR beta chains were listed as cytomegalovirus-associated. First-cohort TCR clusters were later found to tend to co-occur in the approximately 110 validation repertoires.

Turning to this clone: The antigen remains unidentified.

In germline, CDR1 is MNHNS, CDR2 SASEGT. The CDR3 spans 19 residues. Trimming took 3 bases from V and 3 from J; bases not matched to a gene: 15. Method: immunoSEQ multiplex PCR; TCRdb's copy keeps in-frame clones and lacks some. Of fewer than 400,000 clones listed, approximately 88% are singletons. Sequencing input: PBMCs. The sequence was obtained from a young man in good health and CMV-seronegative. The chain carries TRBV6-1 and TRBJ1-5; 9 bases align to TRBD1. CDR3 loop: CASSDLPGTGSGANQPQHF. The CDR3 DNA sequence: TGTGCCAGCAGTGACCTCCCCGGGACAGGGTCAGGGGCCAATCAGCCCCAGCATTTT.